The TCR beta chain described here comes from a study of blood T cell repertoires in COVID-19. Living in about two dozen US areas, the participants were between 18 and 89 years of age. Generated by immunoSEQ multiplex PCR, the TCRdb table keeps only in-frame clones and is missing some. The sample lists 250,000 to 350,000 clones; around 91% were seen once. This clone came up a few times. The germline gives CDR1 SGHNT, CDR2 YYREEE (reference sequence). CDR3 size: 13 residues. The ends were cut back, 3 bases at V and 0 bases at J, with 5 bases in the middle. This chain connects TRBV5-4 to TRBJ2-3, with D possibly being TRBD1 (5 bases). What was sequenced was PBMCs or T cells enriched from blood (not recorded which). This receptor was identified in a woman between 18 and 29 years old who had recovered from COVID-19. CDR3 sequence reads: CASSWTSTDTQYF. The CDR3 coding sequence is TGTGCCAGCAGCTGGACAAGCACAGATACGCAGTATTTT. The entire variable domain, with the rest obtained from reference TRBV5-4 and TRBJ2-3, is as follows: ETGVTQSPTHLIKTRGQQVTLRCSSQSGHNTVSWYQQALGQGPQFIFQYYREEENGRGNFPPRFSGLQFPNYSSELNVNALELDDSALYLCASSWTSTDTQYFGPGTRLTVL.